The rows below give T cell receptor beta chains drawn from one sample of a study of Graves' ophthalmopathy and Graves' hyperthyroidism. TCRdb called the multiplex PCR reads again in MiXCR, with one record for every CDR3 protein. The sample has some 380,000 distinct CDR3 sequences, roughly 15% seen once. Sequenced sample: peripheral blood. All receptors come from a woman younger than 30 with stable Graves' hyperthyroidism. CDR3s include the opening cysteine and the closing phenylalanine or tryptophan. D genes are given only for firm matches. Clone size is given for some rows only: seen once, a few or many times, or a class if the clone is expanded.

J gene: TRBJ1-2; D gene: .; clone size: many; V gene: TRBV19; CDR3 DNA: TGTGCCAGTAGTATGGGTACCCGGGACTCCACTAACTATGGCTACACCTTC; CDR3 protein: CASSMGTRDSTNYGYTF
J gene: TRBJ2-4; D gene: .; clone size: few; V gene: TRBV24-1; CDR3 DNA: TGTGCCACCAGTGAATCCGGGACAAGGAGGATACTAGCCAAAAACATTCAGTACTTC; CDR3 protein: CATSESGTRRILAKNIQYF
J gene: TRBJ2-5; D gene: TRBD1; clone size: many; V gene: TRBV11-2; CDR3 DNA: TGTGCCAGCAGCTCGACAGGGGGCCTGGAGACCCAGTACTTC; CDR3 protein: CASSSTGGLETQYF
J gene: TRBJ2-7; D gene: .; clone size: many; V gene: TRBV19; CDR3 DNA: TGTGCCAGTAGTACCGGGACCTCCGGCGAGCAGTACTTC; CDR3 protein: CASSTGTSGEQYF
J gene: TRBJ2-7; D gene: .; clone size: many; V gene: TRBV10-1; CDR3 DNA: TGCGCCAGCAGTGAGCGGGCCAGGGCTCACGAGCAGTACTTC; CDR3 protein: CASSERARAHEQYF
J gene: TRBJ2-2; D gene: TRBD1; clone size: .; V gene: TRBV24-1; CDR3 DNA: TGTGCCACCAGTGATCCGGGACAGGGGTTGGGGGAGCTGTTTTTT; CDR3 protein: CATSDPGQGLGELFF
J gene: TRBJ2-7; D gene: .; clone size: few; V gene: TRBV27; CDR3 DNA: TGTGCCAGCAGTTCGTCCCCCAGGACCGAGCAGTACTTC; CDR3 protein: CASSSSPRTEQYF
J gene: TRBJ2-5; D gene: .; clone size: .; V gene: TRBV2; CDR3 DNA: TGTGCCAGCAGTGGAGGGGGGGGTTGGGAGACCCAGTACTTC; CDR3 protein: CASSGGGGWETQYF
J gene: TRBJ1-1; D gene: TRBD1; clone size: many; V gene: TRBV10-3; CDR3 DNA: TGTGCCATAGGGACAGGTATGAACACTGAAGCTTTCTTT; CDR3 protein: CAIGTGMNTEAFF
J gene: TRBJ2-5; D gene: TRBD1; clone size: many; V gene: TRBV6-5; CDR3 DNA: TGTGCCAGCAGTTACTCCGGGACAGGGCAAGAGACCCAGTACTTC; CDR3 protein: CASSYSGTGQETQYF
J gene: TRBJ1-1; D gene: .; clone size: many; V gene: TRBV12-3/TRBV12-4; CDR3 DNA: TGTGCCAGCAGTTGGGGGAGGGACACTGAAGCTTTCTTT; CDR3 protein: CASSWGRDTEAFF
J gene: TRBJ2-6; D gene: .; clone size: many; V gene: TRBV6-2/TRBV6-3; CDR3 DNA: TGTGCCAGCGAAGGGCAGGGGTGGCCTCGTAGGACTGGGGCCAACGTCCTGACTTTC; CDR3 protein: CASEGQGWPRRTGANVLTF
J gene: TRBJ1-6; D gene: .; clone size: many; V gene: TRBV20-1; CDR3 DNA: TGCAGTGCTAGCGGACAGAGCGGGAATTCACCCCTCCACTTT; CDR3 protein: CSASGQSGNSPLHF
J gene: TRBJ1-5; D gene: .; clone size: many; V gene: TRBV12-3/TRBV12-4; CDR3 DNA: TGTGCCAGCAGTTTAGAGGGCCAGGAGGGGCGGCCCCAGCATTTT; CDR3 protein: CASSLEGQEGRPQHF
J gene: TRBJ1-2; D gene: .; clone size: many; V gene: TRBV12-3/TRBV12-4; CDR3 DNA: TGTGCCAGCAGCTCCGACAGCTACTATGGCTACACCTTC; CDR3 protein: CASSSDSYYGYTF
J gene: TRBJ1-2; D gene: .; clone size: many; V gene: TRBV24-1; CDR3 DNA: TGTGCCACCAGTGATCCCGGACGGAACTATGGCTACACCTTC; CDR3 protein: CATSDPGRNYGYTF
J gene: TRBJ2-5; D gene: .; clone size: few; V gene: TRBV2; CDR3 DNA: TGTGCCAGCAGCGCGGGCCCAACCCAGGAGACCCAGTACTTC; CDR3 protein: CASSAGPTQETQYF
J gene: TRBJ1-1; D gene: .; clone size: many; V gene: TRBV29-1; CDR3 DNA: TGCAGCGCCTGCCGCCCTGGGCTGAACACTGAAGCTTTCTTT; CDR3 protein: CSACRPGLNTEAFF
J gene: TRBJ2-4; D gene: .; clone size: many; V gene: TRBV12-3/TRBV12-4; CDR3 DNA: TGTGCCAGCAGTCATAGAGGACAGTTCGGAAACATTCAGTACTTC; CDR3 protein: CASSHRGQFGNIQYF
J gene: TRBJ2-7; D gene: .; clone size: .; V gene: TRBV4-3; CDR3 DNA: TGCGCCAGCAGCCAAGGGGGCCAACGCTACGAGCAGTACTTC; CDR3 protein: CASSQGGQRYEQYF
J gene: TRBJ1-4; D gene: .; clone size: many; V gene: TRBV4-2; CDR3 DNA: TGTGCCAGCAGCCAAGGCCCAGGCCTGGCTGAAAAACTGTTTTTT; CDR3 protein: CASSQGPGLAEKLFF
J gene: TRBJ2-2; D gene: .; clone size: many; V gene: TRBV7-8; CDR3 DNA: TGTGCCAGCAGCTTACAGGGGATAAACACCGGGGAGCTGTTTTTT; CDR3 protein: CASSLQGINTGELFF
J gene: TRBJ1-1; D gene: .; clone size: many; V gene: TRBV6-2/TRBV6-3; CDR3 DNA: TGTGCCAGCAGTCCTGGGACCTTCAACACTGAAGCTTTCTTT; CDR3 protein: CASSPGTFNTEAFF
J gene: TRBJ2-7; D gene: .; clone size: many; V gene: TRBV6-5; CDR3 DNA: TGTGCCAGCCGGGCAGGCGGTTCCTACGAGCAGTACTTC; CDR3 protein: CASRAGGSYEQYF
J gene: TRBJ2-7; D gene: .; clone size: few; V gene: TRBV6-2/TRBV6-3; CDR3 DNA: TGTGCCAGCAGCTTAGTCACGTCCTACGAGCAGTACTTC; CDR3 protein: CASSLVTSYEQYF
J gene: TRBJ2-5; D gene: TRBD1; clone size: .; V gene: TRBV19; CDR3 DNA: TGTGCCAGCAGTTACCCTCAGGGGGAAGAGACCCAGTACTTC; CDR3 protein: CASSYPQGEETQYF
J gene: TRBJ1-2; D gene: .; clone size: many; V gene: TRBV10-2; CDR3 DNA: TGCGCCAGCAGTGTATCATCCGAACCCGGGTCGGGCTACACCTTC; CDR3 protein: CASSVSSEPGSGYTF
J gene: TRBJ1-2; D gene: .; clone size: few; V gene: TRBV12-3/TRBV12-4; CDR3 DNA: TGTGCCAGCACCCAGACGACGGGCTATGGCTACACCTTC; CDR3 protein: CASTQTTGYGYTF
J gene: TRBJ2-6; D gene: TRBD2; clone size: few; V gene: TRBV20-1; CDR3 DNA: TGCAGTGCCCGGACTAGCGGGGGTACTGGGGCCAACGTCCTGACTTTC; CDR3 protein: CSARTSGGTGANVLTF
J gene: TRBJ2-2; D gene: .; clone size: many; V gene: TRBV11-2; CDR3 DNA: TGTGCCAGCAGCTTTGAACAGGGGAGGTCCACCGGGGAGCTGTTTTTT; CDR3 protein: CASSFEQGRSTGELFF
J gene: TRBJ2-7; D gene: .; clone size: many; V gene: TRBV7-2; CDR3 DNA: TGTGCCAGCAGCCCCCCGCATAGTCGCGCCTACGAGCAGTACTTC; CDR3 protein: CASSPPHSRAYEQYF
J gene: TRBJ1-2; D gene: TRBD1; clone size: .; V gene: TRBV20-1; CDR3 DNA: TGCAGTGCTAGAGAATCAGGCAGGGGGCTTGAGTATGGCTACACCTTC; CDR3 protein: CSARESGRGLEYGYTF
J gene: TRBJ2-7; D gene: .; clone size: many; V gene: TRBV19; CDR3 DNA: TGTGCCAGTAGTAAGGTTTCCTACGAGCAGTACTTC; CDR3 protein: CASSKVSYEQYF
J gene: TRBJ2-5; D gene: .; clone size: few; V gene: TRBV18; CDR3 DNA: TGTGCCAGCTCAACCCGGGACTTTCGGGTAGAGACCCAGTACTTC; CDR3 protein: CASSTRDFRVETQYF
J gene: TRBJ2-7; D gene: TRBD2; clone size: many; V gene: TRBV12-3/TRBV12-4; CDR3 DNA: TGTGCCAGCAGTTCAAGCGGGGGGACCTACGAGCAGTACTTC; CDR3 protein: CASSSSGGTYEQYF
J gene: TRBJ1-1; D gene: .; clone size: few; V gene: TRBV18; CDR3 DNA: TGTGCCAGCTCATCTATCGGCGAAGAAGCTTTCTTT; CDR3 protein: CASSSIGEEAFF
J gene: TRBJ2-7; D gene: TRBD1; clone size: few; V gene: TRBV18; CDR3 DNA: TGTGCCAGCTCACCCGGACAGGGAATCCACGAGCAGTACTTC; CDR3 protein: CASSPGQGIHEQYF